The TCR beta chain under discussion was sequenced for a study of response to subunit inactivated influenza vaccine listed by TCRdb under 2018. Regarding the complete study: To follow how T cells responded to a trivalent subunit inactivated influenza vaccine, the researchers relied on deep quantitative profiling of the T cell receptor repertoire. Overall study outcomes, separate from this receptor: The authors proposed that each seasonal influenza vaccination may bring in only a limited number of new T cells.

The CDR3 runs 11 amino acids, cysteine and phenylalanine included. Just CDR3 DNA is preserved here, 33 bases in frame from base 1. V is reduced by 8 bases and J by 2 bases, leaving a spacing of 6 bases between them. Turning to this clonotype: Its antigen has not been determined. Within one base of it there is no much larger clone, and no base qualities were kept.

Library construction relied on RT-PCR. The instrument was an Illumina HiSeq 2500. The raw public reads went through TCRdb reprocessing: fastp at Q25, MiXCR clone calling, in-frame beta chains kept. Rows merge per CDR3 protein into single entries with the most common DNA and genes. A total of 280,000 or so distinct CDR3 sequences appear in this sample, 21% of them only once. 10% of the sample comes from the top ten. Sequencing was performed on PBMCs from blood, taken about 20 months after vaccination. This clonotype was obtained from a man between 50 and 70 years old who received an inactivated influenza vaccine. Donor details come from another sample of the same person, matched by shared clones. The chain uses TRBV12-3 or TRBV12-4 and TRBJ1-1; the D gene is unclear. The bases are TGTGCCAGCGCGACAAACACTGAAGCTTTCTTT. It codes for CASATNTEAFF.